This T cell receptor beta chain was identified in a study of control samples from healthy donors and cancer patients. The length of the CDR3 is 16 residues. V dropped 3 bases and J dropped 3 bases, with 21 bases sitting between them. CDR1 and CDR2 from the germline V gene are DFQATT and SNEGSKA (reference sequence). Assay used: immunoSEQ multiplex PCR; TCRdb lists only in-frame clones, some missing. The repertoire includes some 100,000 clones, about nine tenths of them detected once, and 4% to 4.5% sits in the top ten. Source material: blood. The TCR sequence derives from a human donor in good health. The donor label of this sample is uncertain. The chain combines TRBV20-1 with TRBJ2-7; D perhaps matches TRBD2 (5 bases). The CDR3 loop reads CSASGRDGSGIYEQYF. In DNA, the CDR3 is TGCAGTGCTAGTGGTCGAGATGGTTCGGGGATCTACGAGCAGTACTTC.